The entry that follows covers one TCR beta chain sequence. RNA transcripts were the template for amplifying TCR beta CDR3 regions. The HTBI set primed first-round TCR CDR3 RT-PCR. TCRdb independently ran MiXCR on the multiplex PCR reads; one entry per CDR3 protein. The sample lists about 720,000 distinct CDR3 sequences; approximately 16% were seen once. The data belong to a study of T cells in Graves' hyperthyroidism and ophthalmopathy. The CDR3 is 13 amino acids. In germline, CDR1 is LNHDA, CDR2 SQIVND (reference sequence). The junction had 8 bases not matched to a gene; V was cut back by 9 bases and J by 6 bases.

This rearrangement joins TRBV19 to TRBJ2-3; 8 nucleotides match TRBD2. The source of this sequence is a man aged 18-30 years with Graves' hyperthyroidism. Sequencing was carried out using blood. In DNA, the CDR3 is TGTGCCAGCGGGAAGGGCGGGAGGGATACGCAGTATTTT. As protein: CASGKGGRDTQYF.